The 13 T cell receptor beta chains given below trace back to one sample, sequenced in a study of T cells in narcolepsy. The assay was immunoSEQ multiplex PCR, and TCRdb's table has in-frame clones only and misses some. The data hold about 40,000 clones, with about 85% observed a single time. The specimen sequenced was CD45RA- memory CD4+ T cells from PBMCs. The receptors derive from a human donor with narcolepsy.

This clone was recorded a few times. This chain uses TRBV4-2 with TRBJ2-7, with 9 bases fitting TRBD2. The CDR3 has 16 amino acids. V trimming: 0 bases; J trimming: 0 bases; junction bases outside the gene matches: 3. Germline V CDR1 and CDR2: LGHNA, YNFKEQ. The CDR3 sequence: CASSQDIAGASYEQYF. The CDR3 bases are TGTGCCAGCAGCCAAGATATAGCGGGGGCCTCCTACGAGCAGTACTTC.

Concerning this clone: The junction does not match germline at one end; this may be a read error. The chain has TRBV6-5 and TRBJ2-3; D is possibly TRBD1 (6 bases). The CDR3 covers 16 residues. CDR1 is MNHEY and CDR2 is SVGAGI in the germline V gene. CDR3 coding DNA: TGTGCCAGCAGTTACTCGACTGGGGGCATGACAGGTACGCAGTATTTT. This codes for CASSYSTGGMTGTQYF.

The chain links TRBV27 to TRBJ1-5; 7 bases fit TRBD1. The V and J ends lost 8 bases and 2 bases, in that order; junction bases with no gene match: 3. CDR1 MNHEY and CDR2 SMNVEV come from the germline V gene (reference sequence). The CDR3 is 13 residues long. DNA of the CDR3: TGTGCCAGCCAGGGGGTAGGCAATCAGCCCCAGCATTTT. Translation: CASQGVGNQPQHF.

The sample holds one count of this clone. The chain links TRBV4-3 to TRBJ1-2; perhaps TRBD1 as D (5 bases). CDR1 LGHNA and CDR2 YSLEER come from the germline V gene. V gave up 0 bases and J gave up 6 bases, with 11 bases separating them. CDR3 length: 14 amino acids. In nucleotides, the CDR3 is TGCGCCAGCAGCCAAGAGGGAGGGACCAATGGCTACACCTTC. This gives the protein CASSQEGGTNGYTF.

The rearrangement uses TRBV7-9 and TRBJ2-7; 9 bases are shared with TRBD1. Trimming cost V 4 bases and J 9 bases; bases outside gene matches: 7. Per the germline V gene, CDR1 is SEHNR and CDR2 is FQNEAQ (reference sequence). The CDR3 is 13 amino acids. In DNA, the CDR3 is TGTGCCAGCAGCTCCACGGACAGGGGAGCGCAGTACTTC. Amino acids: CASSSTDRGAQYF.

The chain couples TRBV19 to TRBJ1-6, with D unclear. Trimming removed 6 bases at V and 8 bases at J, with 29 bases between. The CDR3 covers 19 residues. Germline-derived CDR1 and CDR2 are LNHDA and SQIVND (reference sequence). The CDR3 nucleotides read TGTGCCAGTAGGACCGGCAGGAAATTTCTAGGAGCAACATATTCACCCCTCCACTTT. Its translation: CASRTGRKFLGATYSPLHF.

The rearrangement joins TRBV6-1 to TRBJ2-3; D gene uncertain. The ends were cut back, 4 bases at V and 7 bases at J, with 12 bases in the middle. The CDR3 is made up of 13 amino acids. Germline CDR1 is MNHNS and CDR2 is SASEGT. In DNA, the CDR3 is TGTGCCAGCAGTGTGGATTCAATTAATACGCAGTATTTT. This translates into CASSVDSINTQYF.

This clone occurred once. V and J are TRBV7-2 and TRBJ1-1, with D possibly being TRBD1 (6 bases). Germline lookup yields CDR1 SGHTA and CDR2 FQGNSA. The CDR3 contains 15 residues. V was trimmed by 5 bases and J by 0 bases, leaving 13 bases between them. CDR3 amino acids: CASSVGAGMNTEAFF. CDR3 bases: TGTGCCAGCAGCGTGGGGGCAGGGATGAACACTGAAGCTTTCTTT.

This chain uses TRBV27 with TRBJ2-7; TRBD2 matches 9 bases. This CDR3 has 18 amino acids. CDR1 and CDR2 (germline): MNHEY, SMNVEV (reference sequence). J lost 1 base, V lost 7 bases, and 17 bases had no gene match. CDR3 sequence: CASTPHRGGAESSYEQYF. The DNA for the CDR3 is TGTGCCAGCACCCCCCACCGCGGGGGGGCTGAATCTTCCTACGAGCAGTACTTC.

The rearrangement links TRBV5-4 to TRBJ2-7; 7 nucleotides align to TRBD2. The V gene end was trimmed by 1 base and the J gene end by 1 base; junction bases not matched to a gene: 5. CDR1 is SGHNT and CDR2 is YYREEE in the germline V gene (reference sequence). The CDR3 extends over 15 amino acids. The CDR3, as DNA: TGTGCCAGCAGCTTGTGGGGGGGGAATTCCTACGAGCAGTACTTC. It specifies CASSLWGGNSYEQYF.

The CDR3 DNA reads as TGTGCCAGCAGCTTAGACGGGCTGGAGAGCACAGATACGCAGTATTTT. It yields the protein CASSLDGLESTDTQYF. The rearrangement uses TRBV7-9 and TRBJ2-3, with D uncertain. In germline, CDR1 is SEHNR, CDR2 FQNEAQ (reference sequence). V lost 1 base, J lost 0 bases, and 11 bases lay in between. This CDR3 is 16 amino acids long.

V gene TRBV6-1 combines with J gene TRBJ2-1, with a tentative D call TRBD2 (6 bases). The CDR3 consists of 10 residues. Germline CDR1 and CDR2: MNHNS and SASEGT. Trimming removed 10 bases from V and 15 bases from J, with 16 bases in between. CDR3 nucleotide sequence: TGTGCCACTCGTTCGGGGGTGGTGTTCTTC. It encodes CATRSGVVFF.

This chain uses TRBV27 with TRBJ1-1; D unclear. This CDR3 is built from 14 residues. V lost 7 bases and J 1 base, leaving 13 bases between the germline ends. Germline values: CDR1 MNHEY, CDR2 SMNVEV (reference sequence). The CDR3 nucleotides are TGTGCCAGCACCTACTCGACGGGGAACACTGAAGCTTTCTTT. Its translation: CASTYSTGNTEAFF.